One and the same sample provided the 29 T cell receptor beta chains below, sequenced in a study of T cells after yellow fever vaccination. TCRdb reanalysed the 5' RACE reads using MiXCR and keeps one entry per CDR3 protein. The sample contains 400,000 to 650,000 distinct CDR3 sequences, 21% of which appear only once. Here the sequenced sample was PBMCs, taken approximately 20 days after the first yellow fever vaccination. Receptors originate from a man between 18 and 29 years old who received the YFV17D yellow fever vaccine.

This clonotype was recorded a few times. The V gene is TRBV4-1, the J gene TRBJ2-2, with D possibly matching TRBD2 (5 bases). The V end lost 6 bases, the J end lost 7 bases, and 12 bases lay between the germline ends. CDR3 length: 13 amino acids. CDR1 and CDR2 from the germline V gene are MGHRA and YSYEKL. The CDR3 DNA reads TGCGCCAGCAGAGAGGGCTCAGGCGGGGAGCTGTTTTTT. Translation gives CASREGSGGELFF.

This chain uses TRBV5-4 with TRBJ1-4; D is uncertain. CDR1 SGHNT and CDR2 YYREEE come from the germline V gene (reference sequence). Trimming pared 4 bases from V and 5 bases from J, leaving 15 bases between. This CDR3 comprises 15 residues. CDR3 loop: CASSPSEARNEKLFF. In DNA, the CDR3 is TGTGCCAGCAGCCCCTCGGAGGCCAGGAATGAAAAACTGTTTTTT.

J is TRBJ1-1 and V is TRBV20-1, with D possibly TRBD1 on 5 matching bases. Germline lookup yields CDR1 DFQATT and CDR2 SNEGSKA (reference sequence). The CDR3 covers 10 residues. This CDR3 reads CRGWGTEAFF. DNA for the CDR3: TGCAGGGGGTGGGGGACTGAAGCTTTCTTT.

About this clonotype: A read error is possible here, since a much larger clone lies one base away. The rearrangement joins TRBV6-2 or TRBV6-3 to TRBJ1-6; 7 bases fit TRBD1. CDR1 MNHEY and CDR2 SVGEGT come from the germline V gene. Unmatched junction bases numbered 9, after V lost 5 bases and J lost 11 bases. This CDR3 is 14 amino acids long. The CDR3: CASSPTGNETPLHF. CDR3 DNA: TGTGCCAGCAGTCCGACAGGGAATGAAACACCCCTCCACTTT.

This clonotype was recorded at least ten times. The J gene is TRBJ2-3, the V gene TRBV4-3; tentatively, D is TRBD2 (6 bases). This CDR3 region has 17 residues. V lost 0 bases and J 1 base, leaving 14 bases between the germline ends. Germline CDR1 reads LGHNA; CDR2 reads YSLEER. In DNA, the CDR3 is TGCGCCAGCAGCCAAGACTTACCTGGAGGGGGCACAGATACGCAGTATTTT. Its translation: CASSQDLPGGGTDTQYF.

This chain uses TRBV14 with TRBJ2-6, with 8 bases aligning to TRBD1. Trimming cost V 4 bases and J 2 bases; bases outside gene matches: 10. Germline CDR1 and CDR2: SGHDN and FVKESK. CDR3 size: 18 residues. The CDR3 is CASSPWTGKAPGANVLTF. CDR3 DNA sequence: TGTGCCAGCAGCCCCTGGACAGGGAAGGCCCCTGGGGCCAACGTCCTGACTTTC.

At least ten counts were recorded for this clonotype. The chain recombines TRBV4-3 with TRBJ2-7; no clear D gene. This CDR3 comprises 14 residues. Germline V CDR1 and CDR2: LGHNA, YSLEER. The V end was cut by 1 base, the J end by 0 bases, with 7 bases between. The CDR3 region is CASSQGASSYEQYV. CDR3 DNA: TGCGCCAGCAGCCAAGGGGCCAGCTCCTACGAGCAGTACGTC.

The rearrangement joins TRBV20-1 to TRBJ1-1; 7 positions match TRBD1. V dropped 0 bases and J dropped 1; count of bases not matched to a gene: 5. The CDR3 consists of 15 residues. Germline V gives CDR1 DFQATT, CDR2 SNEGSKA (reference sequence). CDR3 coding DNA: TGCAGTGCTAGAGACCCCGACAGGGCGAACACTGAAGCTTTCTTT. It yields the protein CSARDPDRANTEAFF.

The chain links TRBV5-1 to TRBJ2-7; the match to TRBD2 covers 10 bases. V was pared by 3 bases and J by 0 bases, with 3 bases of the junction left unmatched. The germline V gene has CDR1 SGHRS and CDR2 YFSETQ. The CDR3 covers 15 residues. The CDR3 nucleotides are TGCGCCAGCAGCTCGCTAGCGGGGGTCTCCTACGAGCAGTACTTC. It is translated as CASSSLAGVSYEQYF.

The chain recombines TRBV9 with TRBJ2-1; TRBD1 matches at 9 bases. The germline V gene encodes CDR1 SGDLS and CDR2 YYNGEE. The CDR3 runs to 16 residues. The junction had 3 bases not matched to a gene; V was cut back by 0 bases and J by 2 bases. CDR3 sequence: CASSVGGTGTYNEQFF. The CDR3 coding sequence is TGTGCCAGCAGCGTAGGGGGGACAGGGACCTACAATGAGCAGTTCTTC. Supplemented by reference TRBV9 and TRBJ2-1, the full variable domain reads DSGVTQTPKHLITATGQRVTLRCSPRSGDLSVYWYQQSLDQGLQFLIQYYNGEERAKGNILERFSAQQFPDLHSELNLSSLELGDSALYFCASSVGGTGTYNEQFFGPGTRLTVL.

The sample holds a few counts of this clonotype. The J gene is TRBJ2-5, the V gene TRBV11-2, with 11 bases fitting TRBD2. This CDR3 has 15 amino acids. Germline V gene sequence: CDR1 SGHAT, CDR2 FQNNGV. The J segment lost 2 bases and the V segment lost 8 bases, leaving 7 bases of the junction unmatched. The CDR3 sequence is CASARTSGGQETQYF. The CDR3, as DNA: TGTGCCAGCGCAAGAACTAGCGGGGGTCAAGAGACCCAGTACTTC.

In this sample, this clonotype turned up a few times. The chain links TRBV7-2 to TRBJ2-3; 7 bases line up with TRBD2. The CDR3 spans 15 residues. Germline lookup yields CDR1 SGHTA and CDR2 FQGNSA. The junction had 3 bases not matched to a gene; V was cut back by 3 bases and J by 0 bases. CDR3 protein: CASSFFGRSTDTQYF. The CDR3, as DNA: TGTGCCAGCAGCTTTTTCGGGAGGAGCACAGATACGCAGTATTTT.

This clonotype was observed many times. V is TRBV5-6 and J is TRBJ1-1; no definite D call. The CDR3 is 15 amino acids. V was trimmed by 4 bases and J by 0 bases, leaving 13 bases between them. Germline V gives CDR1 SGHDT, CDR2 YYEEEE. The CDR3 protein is CASSLPGSLNTEAFF. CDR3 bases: TGTGCCAGCAGCCTCCCGGGGTCGCTGAACACTGAAGCTTTCTTT.

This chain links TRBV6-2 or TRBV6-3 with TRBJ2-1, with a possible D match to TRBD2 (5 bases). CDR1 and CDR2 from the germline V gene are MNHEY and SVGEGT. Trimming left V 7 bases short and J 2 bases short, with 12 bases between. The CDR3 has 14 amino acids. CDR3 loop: CASTKAGAYNEQFF. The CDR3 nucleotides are TGTGCCAGCACCAAGGCGGGCGCCTACAATGAGCAGTTCTTC.

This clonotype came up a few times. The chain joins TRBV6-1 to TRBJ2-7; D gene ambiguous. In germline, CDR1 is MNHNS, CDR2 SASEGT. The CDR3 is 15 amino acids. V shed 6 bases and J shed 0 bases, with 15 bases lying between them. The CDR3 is CASSRAGRSSYEQYF. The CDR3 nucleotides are TGTGCCAGCAGCCGGGCTGGACGGAGCTCCTACGAGCAGTACTTC.

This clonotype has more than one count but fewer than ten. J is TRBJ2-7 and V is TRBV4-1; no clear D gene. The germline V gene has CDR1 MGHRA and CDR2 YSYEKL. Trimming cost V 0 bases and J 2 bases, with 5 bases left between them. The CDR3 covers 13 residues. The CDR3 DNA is TGCGCCAGCAGCCAAGATGTAGCCTACGAGCAGTACGTC. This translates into CASSQDVAYEQYV.

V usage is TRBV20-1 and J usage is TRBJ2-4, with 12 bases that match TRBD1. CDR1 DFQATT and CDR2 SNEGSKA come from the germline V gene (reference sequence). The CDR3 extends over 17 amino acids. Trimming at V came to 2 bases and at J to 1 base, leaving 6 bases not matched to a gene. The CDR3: CSARRSGTGGAKNIQYF. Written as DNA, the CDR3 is TGCAGTGCTAGACGCTCCGGGACAGGGGGCGCCAAAAACATTCAGTACTTC.

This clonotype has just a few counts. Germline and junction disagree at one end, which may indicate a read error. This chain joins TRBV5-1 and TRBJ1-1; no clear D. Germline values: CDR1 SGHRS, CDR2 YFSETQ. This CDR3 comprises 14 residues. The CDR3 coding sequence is TGCGCCAGCAGCTTGGTCGGGCTTCACACTGAAGTTTTCTTT. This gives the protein CASSLVGLHTEVFF.

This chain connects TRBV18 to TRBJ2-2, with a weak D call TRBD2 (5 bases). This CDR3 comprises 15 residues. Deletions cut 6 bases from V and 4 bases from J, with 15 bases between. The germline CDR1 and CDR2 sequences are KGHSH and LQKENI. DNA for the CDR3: TGTGCCAGCTCCGCGCAAGCGGACGTCACCGGGGAGCTGTTTTTT. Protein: CASSAQADVTGELFF.

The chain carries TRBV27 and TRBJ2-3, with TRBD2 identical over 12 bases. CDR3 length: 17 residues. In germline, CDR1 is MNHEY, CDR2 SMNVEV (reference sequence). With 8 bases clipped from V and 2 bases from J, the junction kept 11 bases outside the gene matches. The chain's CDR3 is CASGRQGLAGITDTQYF. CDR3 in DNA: TGTGCCAGCGGCCGCCAAGGACTAGCGGGGATCACAGATACGCAGTATTTT.

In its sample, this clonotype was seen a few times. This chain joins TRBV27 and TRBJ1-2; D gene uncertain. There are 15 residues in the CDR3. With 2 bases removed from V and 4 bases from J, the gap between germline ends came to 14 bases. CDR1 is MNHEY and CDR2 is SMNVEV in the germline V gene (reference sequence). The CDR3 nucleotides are TGTGCCAGCAGTTTAGGAGGGAGTGAAAGCTATGGCTACACCTTC. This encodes CASSLGGSESYGYTF.

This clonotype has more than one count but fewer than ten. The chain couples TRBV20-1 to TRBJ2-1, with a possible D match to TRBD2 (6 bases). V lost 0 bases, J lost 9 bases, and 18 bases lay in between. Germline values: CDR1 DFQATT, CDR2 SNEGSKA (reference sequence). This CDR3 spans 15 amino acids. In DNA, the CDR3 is TGCAGTGCTAGAGATAGGGGAGGCTCAACGAGTGAGCAGTTCTTC. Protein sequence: CSARDRGGSTSEQFF.

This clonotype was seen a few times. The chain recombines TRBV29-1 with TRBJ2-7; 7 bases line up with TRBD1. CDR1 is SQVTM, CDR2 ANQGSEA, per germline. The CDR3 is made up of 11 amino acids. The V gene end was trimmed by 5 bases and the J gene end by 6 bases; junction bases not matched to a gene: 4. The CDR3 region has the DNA TGCAGCGTTACACAGGGGTCCGAGCAGTACGTC. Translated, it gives CSVTQGSEQYV.

CDR3: CASGGTGAQETQYF. DNA for the CDR3: TGCGCCAGCGGGGGGACAGGGGCTCAAGAGACCCAGTACTTC. This sequence joins TRBV5-1 and TRBJ2-5; TRBD1 aligns across 10 bases. With V trimmed by 7 bases and J by 2 bases, 5 bases remained unmatched. This CDR3 is 14 amino acids long. Germline V gives CDR1 SGHRS, CDR2 YFSETQ.

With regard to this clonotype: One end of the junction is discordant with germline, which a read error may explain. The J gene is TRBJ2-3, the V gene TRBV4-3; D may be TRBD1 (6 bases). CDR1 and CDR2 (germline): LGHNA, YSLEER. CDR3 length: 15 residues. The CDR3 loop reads CASNQEHRGTDTQYF. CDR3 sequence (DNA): TGCGCCAGCAACCAAGAGCACAGGGGCACAGATACGCAGTATTTT.

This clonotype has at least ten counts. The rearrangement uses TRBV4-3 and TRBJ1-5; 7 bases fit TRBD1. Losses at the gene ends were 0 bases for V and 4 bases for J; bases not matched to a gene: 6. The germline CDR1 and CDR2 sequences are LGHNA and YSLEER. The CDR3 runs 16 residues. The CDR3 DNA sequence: TGCGCCAGCAGCCAAGATCGGACAGGATTAAATCAGCCCCAGCATTTT. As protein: CASSQDRTGLNQPQHF.

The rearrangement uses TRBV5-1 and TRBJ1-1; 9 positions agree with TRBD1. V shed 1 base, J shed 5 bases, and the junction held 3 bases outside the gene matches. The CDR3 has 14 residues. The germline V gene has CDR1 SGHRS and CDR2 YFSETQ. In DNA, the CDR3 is TGCGCCAGCAGCTTGCTGACAGGGGGGACTGAAGCTTTCTTT. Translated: CASSLLTGGTEAFF.

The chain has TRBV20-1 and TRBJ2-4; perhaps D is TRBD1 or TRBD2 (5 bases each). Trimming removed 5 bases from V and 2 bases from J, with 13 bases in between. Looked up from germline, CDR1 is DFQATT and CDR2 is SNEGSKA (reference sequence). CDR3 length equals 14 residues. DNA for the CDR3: TGCAGTGCTGGGGACCTTCAGACCAAAAACATTCAGTACTTC. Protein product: CSAGDLQTKNIQYF.

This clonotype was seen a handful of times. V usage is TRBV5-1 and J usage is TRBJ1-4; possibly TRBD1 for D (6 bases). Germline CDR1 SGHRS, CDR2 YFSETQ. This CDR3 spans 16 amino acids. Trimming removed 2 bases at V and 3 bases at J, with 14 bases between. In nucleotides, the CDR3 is TGCGCCAGCAGCTTCAGGCTACAGGGAGCTAATGAAAAACTGTTTTTT. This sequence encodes CASSFRLQGANEKLFF. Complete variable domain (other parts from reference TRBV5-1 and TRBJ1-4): KAGVTQTPRYLIKTRGQQVTLSCSPISGHRSVSWYQQTPGQGLQFLFEYFSETQRNKGNFPGRFSGRQFSNSRSEMNVSTLELGDSALYLCASSFRLQGANEKLFFGSGTQLSVL.